This passage covers 6 T cell receptor beta chains from one sample sequenced in a study of cytomegalovirus exposure and HLA in healthy donors. Primers included in the PCR were 60 Vbeta and 13 Jbeta primers. Libraries were prepared by immunoSEQ multiplex PCR; TCRdb keeps only in-frame clonotypes and omits some of them. The table has around 130,000 clones, approximately 65% seen once. Sequencing input: PBMCs. The receptors were gathered from a man between 18 and 35 years old in good health and CMV-seronegative.

This clone was detected only a few times. The J gene is TRBJ1-1, the V gene TRBV11-2; D may be TRBD1 (5 bases). Germline V lookup: CDR1 SGHAT, CDR2 FQNNGV. This CDR3 has 14 amino acids. V was cut by 4 bases and J by 2 bases, with 11 bases left in between. CDR3 region: CASSYRQPNTEAFF. The CDR3 region has the DNA TGTGCCAGCAGCTACAGACAGCCTAACACTGAAGCTTTCTTT.

This clone appeared a single time. This specimen includes other DNA sequences encoding the same CDR3. V usage is TRBV7-6 and J usage is TRBJ2-5; no clear D gene. The CDR3 extends over 11 amino acids. Germline lookup yields CDR1 SGHVS and CDR2 FNYEAQ. Trimming left V 5 bases short and J 3 bases short, with 4 bases between. This CDR3 reads CASSPKETQYF. In DNA, the CDR3 is TGTGCCAGCAGCCCTAAAGAGACCCAGTACTTC.

The V and J genes are TRBV5-4 and TRBJ2-3; 14 nucleotides line up with TRBD2. The V gene end was trimmed by 4 bases and the J gene end by 6 bases; junction bases not matched to a gene: 7. The germline V gene has CDR1 SGHNT and CDR2 YYREEE (reference sequence). This CDR3 has 16 amino acids. DNA for the CDR3: TGTGCCAGCAGCATGAAGACTAGCGGGGGGGCGGATACGCAGTATTTT. Translation: CASSMKTSGGADTQYF. The entire variable domain, with the rest obtained from reference TRBV5-4 and TRBJ2-3, is as follows: ETGVTQSPTHLIKTRGQQVTLRCSSQSGHNTVSWYQQALGQGPQFIFQYYREEENGRGNFPPRFSGLQFPNYSSELNVNALELDDSALYLCASSMKTSGGADTQYFGPGTRLTVL.

This clone was seen only a few times. The V call is TRBV5-1, the J call TRBJ2-7; D is perhaps TRBD1 (6 bases). Between the trimmed V and J ends, which lost 2 bases and 2 bases, there was a span of 14 bases. CDR3 length equals 15 residues. CDR1 SGHRS and CDR2 YFSETQ come from the germline V gene. CDR3 DNA: TGCGCCAGCAGCTTCGGGTCGCAGGGGCCCTACGAGCAGTACTTC. Translating gives CASSFGSQGPYEQYF.

The chain is built from TRBV29-1 and TRBJ2-3; 13 bases are a match to TRBD2. The CDR3 sequence is 14 residues long. V lost 6 bases to trimming and J lost 2 bases; unmatched junction nucleotides: 2. CDR1 SQVTM and CDR2 ANQGSEA come from the germline V gene. The CDR3 bases are TGCAGCGTCGGGACTAGCGGGAACACAGATACGCAGTATTTT. It codes for CSVGTSGNTDTQYF.

This chain joins TRBV21-1 and TRBJ1-2; TRBD1, as called in the table, went unchecked against the DNA. TRBV21-1 is a documented pseudogene. The CDR3 is 17 residues long. The CDR3 sequence is CASSKIADRPAGNGYTF. CDR3 DNA: TGTGCCAGCAGCAAAATCGCGGACAGGCCGGCTGGGAATGGCTACACCTTC.